The 4 T cell receptor beta chains below were found in one sample sequenced in a study of blood T cell repertoires in COVID-19 (dated by TCRdb to 2020 to 2022). Receptors were amplified or captured by the immunoSEQ multiplex PCR assay. As stored in TCRdb, this immuneACCESS dataset retains in-frame rearrangements with V and J assigned. A fraction of the clones does not appear; measured against another copy, unresolved V genes explain less than half of the discrepancy, and the remainder lacks a known reason. Across this sample there are about 80,000 clones, with roughly four fifths seen only once. The ten largest clonotypes hold 9% to 10% of the sample. Specimen: peripheral blood. Receptor source: a human donor in a cohort sampled during active COVID-19.

The CDR3 is CASSAGTGNQPQHF. CDR3 DNA sequence: TGCGCCAGCAGCGCCGGGACAGGGAATCAGCCCCAGCATTTT. The chain links TRBV5-1 to TRBJ1-5, with 9 bases identical to TRBD1. J was trimmed by 4 bases and V by 4 bases; bases with no gene match: 3. The germline gives CDR1 SGHRS, CDR2 YFSETQ. The CDR3 is 14 amino acids.

This clone was found a few times. The chain combines TRBV29-1 with TRBJ1-1; D gene ambiguous. V was trimmed by 5 bases and J by 5 bases, leaving 12 bases between them. This CDR3 comprises 12 residues. CDR1 and CDR2 from the germline V gene are SQVTM and ANQGSEA. The CDR3 DNA reads as TGCAGCGTTTCCCATGGGCTGACTGAAGCTTTCTTT. As protein: CSVSHGLTEAFF.

In this sample, this clone turned up once. V is TRBV18 and J is TRBJ1-3, with a possible D match to TRBD1 (6 bases). The germline V and J ends were trimmed by 5 bases and 0 bases, with 11 bases remaining between them. The CDR3 extends over 15 amino acids. CDR1 is KGHSH and CDR2 is LQKENI in the germline V gene. CDR3 DNA sequence: TGTGCCAGCTCAGCAGACAGGCACTCTGGAAACACCATATATTTT. Amino acid sequence: CASSADRHSGNTIYF.

V is TRBV5-6 and J is TRBJ1-6; D is ambiguous. Trimming pared 1 base from V and 6 bases from J, leaving 8 bases between. The germline V gene has CDR1 SGHDT and CDR2 YYEEEE. This CDR3 has 14 amino acids. The CDR3: CASSLRSLNSPLHF. In nucleotides, the CDR3 is TGTGCCAGCAGCTTGCGGAGCCTTAATTCACCCCTCCACTTT.